This TCR beta chain derives from a study of memory CD4+ T cells and cytomegalovirus serostatus. Study-wide context: This sample comes from healthy Belgian adults, 8 to 10 CMV seropositive, 20 to 25 seronegative.

Single viable CD3+CD4+CD8-CD45RO+ cells were sorted as the memory CD4+ T cells. Libraries were prepared by immunoSEQ multiplex PCR; TCRdb keeps only in-frame clonotypes and omits some of them. Of some 48,000 clones in the sample, over 75% are singletons; the top ten hold 0.6% to 0.9%. CDR3 length: 17 amino acids. Unmatched junction bases numbered 15, after V lost 4 bases and J lost 3 bases. Germline CDR1 and CDR2: SGHDT and YYEEEE. The sample was memory CD4+ T cells from blood. V usage is TRBV5-6 and J usage is TRBJ1-2; 7 bases fit TRBD1. The source is an adult in good health and CMV-seronegative. As DNA, the CDR3 is TGTGCCAGCAGCCGAGAACTTGGACAGGCGGCAGACTATGGCTACACCTTC. Its protein is CASSRELGQAADYGYTF.